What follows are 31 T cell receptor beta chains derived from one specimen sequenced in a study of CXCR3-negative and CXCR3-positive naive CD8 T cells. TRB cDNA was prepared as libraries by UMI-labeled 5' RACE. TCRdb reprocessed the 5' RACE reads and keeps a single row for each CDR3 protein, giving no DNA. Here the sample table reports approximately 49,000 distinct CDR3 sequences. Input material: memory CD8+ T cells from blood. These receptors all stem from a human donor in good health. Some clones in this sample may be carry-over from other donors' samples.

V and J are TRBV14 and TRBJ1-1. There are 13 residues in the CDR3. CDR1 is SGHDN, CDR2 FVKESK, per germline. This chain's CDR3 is CASNLQSNTEAFF. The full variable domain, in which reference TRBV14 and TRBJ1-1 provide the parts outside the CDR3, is EAGVTQFPSHSVIEKGQTVTLRCDPISGHDNLYWYRRVMGKEIKFLLHFVKESKQDESGMPNNRFLAERTGGTYSTLKVQPAELEDSGVYFCASNLQSNTEAFFGQGTRLTVV.

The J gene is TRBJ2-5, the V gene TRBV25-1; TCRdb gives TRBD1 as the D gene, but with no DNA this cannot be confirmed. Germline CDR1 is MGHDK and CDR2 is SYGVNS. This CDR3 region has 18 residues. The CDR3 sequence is CASSEIQGMVVKEETQYF.

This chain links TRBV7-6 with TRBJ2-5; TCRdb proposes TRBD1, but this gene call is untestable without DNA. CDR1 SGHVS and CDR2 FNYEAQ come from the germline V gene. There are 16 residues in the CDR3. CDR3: CASSLEGLVPGETQYF.

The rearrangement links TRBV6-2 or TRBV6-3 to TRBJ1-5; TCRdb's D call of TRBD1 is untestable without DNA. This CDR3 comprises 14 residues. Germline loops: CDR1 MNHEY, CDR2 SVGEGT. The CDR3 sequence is CASSYGEGAQPQHF.

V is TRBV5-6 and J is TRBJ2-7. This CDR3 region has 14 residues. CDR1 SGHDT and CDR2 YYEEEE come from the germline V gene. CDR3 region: CASSLGWQSYEQYF. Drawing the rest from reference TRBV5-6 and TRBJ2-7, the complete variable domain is DAGVTQSPTHLIKTRGQQVTLRCSPKSGHDTVSWYQQALGQGPQFIFQYYEEEERQRGNFPDRFSGHQFPNYSSELNVNALLLGDSALYLCASSLGWQSYEQYFGPGTRLTVT.

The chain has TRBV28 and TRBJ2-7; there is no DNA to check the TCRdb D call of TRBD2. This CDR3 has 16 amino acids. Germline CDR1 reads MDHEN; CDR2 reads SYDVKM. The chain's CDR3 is CASSPLASGTTSEQYF.

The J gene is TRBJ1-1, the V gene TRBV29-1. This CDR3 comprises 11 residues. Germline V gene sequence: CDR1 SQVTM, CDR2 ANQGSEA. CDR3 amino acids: CSVEDVGWTFF.

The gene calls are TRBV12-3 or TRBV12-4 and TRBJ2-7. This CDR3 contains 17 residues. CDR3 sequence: CASSPTSAGAFSYEQYF.

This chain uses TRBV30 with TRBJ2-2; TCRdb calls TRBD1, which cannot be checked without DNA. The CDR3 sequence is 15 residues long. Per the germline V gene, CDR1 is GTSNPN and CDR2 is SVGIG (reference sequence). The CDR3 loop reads CAWTPGYLSTGELFF.

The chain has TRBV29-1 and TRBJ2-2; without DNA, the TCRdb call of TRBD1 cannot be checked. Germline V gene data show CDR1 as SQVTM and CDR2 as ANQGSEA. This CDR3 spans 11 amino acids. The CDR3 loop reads CSVQGAGELFF.

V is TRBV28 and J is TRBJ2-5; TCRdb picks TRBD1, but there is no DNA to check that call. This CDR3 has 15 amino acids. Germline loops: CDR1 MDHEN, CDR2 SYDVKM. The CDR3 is CASSRYRGHEETQYF. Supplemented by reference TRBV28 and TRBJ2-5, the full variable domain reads DVKVTQSSRYLVKRTGEKVFLECVQDMDHENMFWYRQDPGLGLRLIYFSYDVKMKEKGDIPEGYSVSREKKERFSLILESASTNQTSMYLCASSRYRGHEETQYFGPGTRLLVL.

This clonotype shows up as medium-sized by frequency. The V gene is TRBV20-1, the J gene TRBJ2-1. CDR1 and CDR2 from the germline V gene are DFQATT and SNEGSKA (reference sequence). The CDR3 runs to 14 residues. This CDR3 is CSATDGSSYNEQFF.

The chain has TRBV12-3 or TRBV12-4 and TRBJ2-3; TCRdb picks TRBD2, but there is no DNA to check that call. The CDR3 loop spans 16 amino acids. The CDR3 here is CASSFPSRTPTDTQYF.

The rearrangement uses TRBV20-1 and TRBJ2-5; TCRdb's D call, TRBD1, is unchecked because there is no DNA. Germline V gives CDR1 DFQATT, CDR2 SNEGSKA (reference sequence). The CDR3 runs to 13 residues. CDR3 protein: CSARQGVGETQYF.

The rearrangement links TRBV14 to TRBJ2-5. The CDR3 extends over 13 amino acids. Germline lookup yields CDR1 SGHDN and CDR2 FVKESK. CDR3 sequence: CASSQEKIETQYF. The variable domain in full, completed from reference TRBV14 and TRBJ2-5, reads EAGVTQFPSHSVIEKGQTVTLRCDPISGHDNLYWYRRVMGKEIKFLLHFVKESKQDESGMPNNRFLAERTGGTYSTLKVQPAELEDSGVYFCASSQEKIETQYFGPGTRLLVL.

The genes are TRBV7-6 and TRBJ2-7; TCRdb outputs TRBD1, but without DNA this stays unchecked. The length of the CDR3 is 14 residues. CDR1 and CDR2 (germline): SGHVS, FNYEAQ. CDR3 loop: CASSLPGQGYEQYF.

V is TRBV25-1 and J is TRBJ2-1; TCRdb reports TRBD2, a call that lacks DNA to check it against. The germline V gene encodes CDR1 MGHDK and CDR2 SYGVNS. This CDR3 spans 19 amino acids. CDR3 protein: CASSESENLLGGAYNEQFF.

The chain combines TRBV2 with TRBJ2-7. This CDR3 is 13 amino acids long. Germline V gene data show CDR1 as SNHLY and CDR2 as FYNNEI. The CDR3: CASCAGNNYEQYF.

CDR3 sequence reads: CSARDGTEQETQYF. The rearrangement uses TRBV20-1 and TRBJ2-5; no DNA is available, so the TRBD1 call from TCRdb remains unchecked. The CDR3 totals 14 residues. CDR1 is DFQATT, CDR2 SNEGSKA, per germline (reference sequence).

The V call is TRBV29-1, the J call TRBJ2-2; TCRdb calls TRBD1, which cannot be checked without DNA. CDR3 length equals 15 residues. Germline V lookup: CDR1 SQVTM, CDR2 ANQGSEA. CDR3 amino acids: CSVEDSDAGTGELFF.

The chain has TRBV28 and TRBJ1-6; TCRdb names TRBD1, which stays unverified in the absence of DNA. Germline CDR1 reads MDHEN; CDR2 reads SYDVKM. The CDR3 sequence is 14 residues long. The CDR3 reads CASTFLGSGSPLHF.

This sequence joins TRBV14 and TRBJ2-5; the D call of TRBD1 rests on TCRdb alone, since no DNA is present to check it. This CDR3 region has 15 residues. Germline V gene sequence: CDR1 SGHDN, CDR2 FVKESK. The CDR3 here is CASSQDNRGPETQYF.

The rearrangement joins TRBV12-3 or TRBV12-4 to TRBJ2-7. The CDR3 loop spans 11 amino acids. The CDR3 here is CASSPNYEQYF.

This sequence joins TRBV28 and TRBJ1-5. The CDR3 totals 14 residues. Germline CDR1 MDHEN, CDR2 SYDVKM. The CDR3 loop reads CASSQFGGNQPQHF.

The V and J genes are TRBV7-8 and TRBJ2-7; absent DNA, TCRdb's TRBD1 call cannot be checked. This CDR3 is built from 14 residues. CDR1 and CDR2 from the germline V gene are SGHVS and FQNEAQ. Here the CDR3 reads CASSSSGISYEQYF.

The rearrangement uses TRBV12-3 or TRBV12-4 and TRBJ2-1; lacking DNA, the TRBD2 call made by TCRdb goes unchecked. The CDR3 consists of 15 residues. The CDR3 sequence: CASSFLAGGTNEQFF.

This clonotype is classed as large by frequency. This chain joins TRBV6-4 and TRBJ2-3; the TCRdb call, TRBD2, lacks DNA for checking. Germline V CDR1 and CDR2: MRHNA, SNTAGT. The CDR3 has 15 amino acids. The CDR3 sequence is CASSESGGAADTQYF.

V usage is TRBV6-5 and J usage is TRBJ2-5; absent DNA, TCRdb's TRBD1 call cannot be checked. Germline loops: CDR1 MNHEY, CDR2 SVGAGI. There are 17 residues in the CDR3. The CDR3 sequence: CASRAGSPFAPRGTQYF.

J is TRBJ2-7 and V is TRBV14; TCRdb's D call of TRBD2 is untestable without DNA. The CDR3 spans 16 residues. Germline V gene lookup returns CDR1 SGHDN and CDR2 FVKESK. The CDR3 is CASSQDWGLAYNEQYF.

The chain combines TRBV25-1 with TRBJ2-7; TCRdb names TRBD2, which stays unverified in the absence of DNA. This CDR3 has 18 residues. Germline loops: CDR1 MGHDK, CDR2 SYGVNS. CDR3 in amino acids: CASSARGLISGGLYEQYF.

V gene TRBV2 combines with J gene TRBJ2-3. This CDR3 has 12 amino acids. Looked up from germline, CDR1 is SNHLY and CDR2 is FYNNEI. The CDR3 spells CASIGRTDTQYF.